The 8 T cell receptor beta chains in this list originate from one sample, sequenced in a study of identical twins. From the 5' RACE reads, TCRdb called clonotypes with MiXCR, one entry per CDR3 protein. The table includes hundreds of thousands of distinct CDR3 sequences, approximately 18% detected once. In addition, the sample was reused for a study of T cells expressing NK-cell markers.

What was sequenced was PBMCs. The receptors were gathered from a woman aged 18-30 years in good health.

The chain has TRBV6-5 and TRBJ2-2; 10 bases are shared with TRBD2. The V segment lost 2 bases and the J segment 4 bases; nucleotides outside the gene matches: 4. The CDR3 loop spans 16 amino acids. Germline values: CDR1 MNHEY, CDR2 SVGAGI. CDR3 nucleotides: TGTGCCAGCAGTTACAGAGCGGGAGGGGGCACCGGGGAGCTGTTTTTT. It specifies CASSYRAGGGTGELFF.

The rearrangement joins TRBV7-9 to TRBJ2-7, with D perhaps TRBD1 or TRBD2 (5 bases each). The CDR3 has 15 amino acids. CDR1 SEHNR and CDR2 FQNEAQ come from the germline V gene (reference sequence). V dropped 1 base and J dropped 6 bases, with 16 bases sitting between them. CDR3 region: CASSLEAGTVSEQYF. CDR3 sequence (DNA): TGTGCCAGCAGCTTAGAGGCAGGGACGGTCTCCGAGCAGTACTTC.

The V gene is TRBV7-2, the J gene TRBJ2-3; no definite D call. Germline values: CDR1 SGHTA, CDR2 FQGNSA. This CDR3 has 12 amino acids. The V and J ends lost 2 bases and 5 bases respectively, with 5 bases between them. CDR3 sequence: CTSSLSRDTQYF. CDR3 bases: TGTACCAGCAGCTTAAGCCGAGATACGCAGTATTTT.

This clonotype has just a few counts. The chain is built from TRBV9 and TRBJ1-1; D gene unclear. Trimming stripped 1 base from V and 5 bases from J, with 9 bases between. CDR3 length equals 13 residues. Germline CDR1 reads SGDLS; CDR2 reads YYNGEE. The CDR3 loop reads CASSVRSGTEAFF. CDR3 in DNA: TGTGCCAGCAGCGTACGGTCGGGAACTGAAGCTTTCTTT. Using reference TRBV9 and TRBJ1-1 for the parts outside the CDR3, the full variable domain is DSGVTQTPKHLITATGQRVTLRCSPRSGDLSVYWYQQSLDQGLQFLIQYYNGEERAKGNILERFSAQQFPDLHSELNLSSLELGDSALYFCASSVRSGTEAFFGQGTRLTVV.

This clonotype was picked up a small number of times. J is TRBJ2-1 and V is TRBV4-2; 8 bases align to TRBD2. V gave up 3 bases and J gave up 1 base; unmatched junction bases: 11. This CDR3 has 18 residues. Germline V gene data show CDR1 as LGHNA and CDR2 as YNFKEQ. The CDR3 sequence is CASSQGGRGAYSYNEQFF. CDR3 DNA sequence: TGTGCCAGCAGCCAGGGGGGGCGGGGGGCATATTCCTACAATGAGCAGTTCTTC.

This clonotype turned up a few times. This chain uses TRBV12-3 or TRBV12-4 with TRBJ1-5; no clear D. Trimming shortened V by 1 base and J by 1 base, and 8 bases separated the two germline ends. CDR3 length: 15 residues. In DNA, the CDR3 is TGTGCCAGCAGTTTAGATATTGAGAGCAATCAGCCCCAGCATTTT. It specifies CASSLDIESNQPQHF.

This clonotype was seen more than once but under ten times. This chain uses TRBV20-1 with TRBJ1-1, with unresolved D. Germline CDR1 DFQATT, CDR2 SNEGSKA (reference sequence). V was trimmed by 0 bases and J by 2 bases, leaving 19 bases between them. The CDR3 is 17 amino acids. CDR3 in amino acids: CSARDPSPGFPNTEAFF. CDR3 sequence (DNA): TGCAGTGCTAGAGATCCCTCCCCCGGTTTTCCCAACACTGAAGCTTTCTTT.

The J gene is TRBJ1-3, the V gene TRBV12-3 or TRBV12-4; unclear D gene. CDR3 length: 12 residues. V lost 6 bases and J 11 bases, leaving 14 bases between the germline ends. The CDR3 nucleotides read TGTGCCAGCAGGCTGTCTGGGTTGGCCATATATTTT. It yields the protein CASRLSGLAIYF.